This T cell receptor (beta chain) was sequenced in a study of T cells after yellow fever vaccination. The overall study: Libraries from low-cell-number fractions were prepared with the SMART-Seq v4 Ultra Low Input RNA kit. Findings of the study overall: Contamination of FACS-sorted repertoires by abundant clonotypes from the bulk population could occur. Reappearing after the booster were most of the clones from primary vaccination (96% CD4, 85% to 90% CD8).

V gave up 4 bases and J gave up 5 bases, with 15 bases separating them. The CDR3 spans 14 residues. Germline V gene data show CDR1 as SGHTA and CDR2 as FQGTGA. TCRdb itself ran the 5' RACE reads through MiXCR, one entry per CDR3 protein. The data show hundreds of thousands of distinct CDR3 sequences, less than 4.5% seen once. In its sample, this clonotype was seen many times. Its cognate antigen is unknown. The chain links TRBV7-3 to TRBJ2-7; no clear D gene. The TCR was taken from a young man who received the YFV17D yellow fever vaccine. This material consisted of PBMCs, taken on the day of the yellow fever booster vaccination. CDR3 protein: CASSSGGSEHEQYF. CDR3 DNA: TGTGCCAGCAGCTCTGGTGGCTCTGAGCACGAGCAGTACTTC.